Detailed here is one T cell receptor beta chain. The entry originates in a study of CD4+ T cells in melanoma. Some clones are missing from TCRdb's copy, which holds only in-frame ones; the method was immunoSEQ multiplex PCR. The table records about 6,900 clones, more than 50% of them present only once. The germline gives CDR1 SGHTA, CDR2 FQGNSA. The trim removed 1 base at V and 2 bases at J, leaving 3 bases unmatched. The CDR3 is made up of 15 amino acids. The V gene is TRBV7-2, the J gene TRBJ2-7, with TRBD1 identical over 9 bases. This receptor was identified in a human donor with melanoma. The sample was cells from a culture (not recorded whether cultured in vitro). This chain's CDR3 is CASSLGQGVAYEQYF. As DNA, the CDR3 is TGTGCCAGCAGCTTAGGACAGGGGGTCGCCTACGAGCAGTACTTC.